The next 31 T cell receptor beta chains were all read from a single sample in a study of HIV-infected patients and healthy controls. TCRdb ran MiXCR on the 5' RACE reads and lists one entry per CDR3 protein. The sample contains roughly 70,000 distinct CDR3 sequences, approximately 15% of which appear only once. The sample consisted of CD4+ T cells from blood. All receptors derive from a human donor in good health.

This clonotype occurred many times. The rearrangement links TRBV28 to TRBJ2-3, with 7 bases aligning to TRBD1. After removal of 6 bases from V and 0 bases from J, the junction contained 9 bases not matched to a gene. The CDR3 runs 16 residues. CDR1 and CDR2 from the germline V gene are MDHEN and SYDVKM. CDR3 region: CASSSLGTVSTDTQYF. CDR3 nucleotide sequence: TGTGCCAGCAGCAGTCTTGGGACAGTAAGCACAGATACGCAGTATTTT.

This clonotype has a count of ten or more. This sequence joins TRBV3-1 and TRBJ1-6; 7 nucleotides agree with TRBD1. The V and J ends lost 4 bases and 6 bases, in that order; junction bases with no gene match: 12. The CDR3 totals 17 residues. CDR1 is LGHDT and CDR2 is YNNKEL in the germline V gene (reference sequence). The CDR3 DNA sequence: TGTGCCAGCAGCCTCCGACAGGGAGGGAAGGCTAATTCACCCCTCCACTTT. Translation: CASSLRQGGKANSPLHF.

The chain joins TRBV29-1 to TRBJ1-1; TRBD1 agrees at 7 bases. The CDR3 extends over 12 amino acids. J was trimmed by 1 base and V by 6 bases; bases with no gene match: 2. Per germline, CDR1 SQVTM and CDR2 ANQGSEA. CDR3 sequence (DNA): TGCAGCGTCGGGACAGCGAACACTGAAGCTTTCTTT. It codes for CSVGTANTEAFF.

This clonotype was observed a few times. This sequence joins TRBV7-2 and TRBJ2-1; 10 bases fit TRBD2. The CDR3 spans 15 residues. Looked up from germline, CDR1 is SGHTA and CDR2 is FQGNSA. Germline trimming cut 5 bases from V and 3 bases from J; bases unmatched to any gene: 4. CDR3 nucleotides: TGTGCCAGCAGCCGAGCGGGAGGGCGCTACAATGAGCAGTTCTTC. As protein: CASSRAGGRYNEQFF.

This clonotype was counted many times. The gene calls are TRBV6-5 and TRBJ2-7; 8 nucleotides line up with TRBD2. The CDR3 sequence is 17 residues long. With V trimmed by 8 bases and J by 2 bases, 17 bases remained unmatched. In germline, CDR1 is MNHEY, CDR2 SVGAGI. CDR3 coding DNA: TGTGCCAGCGCGACCTTCTCTAGCGGGCGGAGGGCCTACGAGCAGTACTTC. Translating gives CASATFSSGRRAYEQYF.

There are a few counts of this clonotype. The rearrangement joins TRBV29-1 to TRBJ1-1; 10 bases map to TRBD1. V trimming: 8 bases; J trimming: 4 bases; junction bases outside the gene matches: 7. Looked up from germline, CDR1 is SQVTM and CDR2 is ANQGSEA. CDR3 size: 13 residues. As DNA, the CDR3 is TGCAGCCACCGGACAGGGGGAGGCACTGAAGCTTTCTTT. Its protein is CSHRTGGGTEAFF.

This chain connects TRBV4-1 to TRBJ2-3; no clear D gene. The CDR3 has 13 residues. V lost 1 base and J lost 10, with 12 bases in between. CDR1 MGHRA and CDR2 YSYEKL come from the germline V gene. CDR3 bases: TGCGCCAGCAGCCAAGTACCCACTGGTGCGCAGTATTTT. Protein: CASSQVPTGAQYF.

This chain links TRBV28 with TRBJ1-5; D remains unclear. The V gene's germline CDR1 is MDHEN and CDR2 SYDVKM. This CDR3 contains 14 residues. V was shortened by 5 bases and J by 3 bases, with 11 bases between the two germline ends. The CDR3 protein is CASSEWTDNQPQHF. CDR3 bases: TGTGCCAGCAGTGAGTGGACGGACAATCAGCCCCAGCATTTT. The full variable domain, in which reference TRBV28 and TRBJ1-5 provide the parts outside the CDR3, is DVKVTQSSRYLVKRTGEKVFLECVQDMDHENMFWYRQDPGLGLRLIYFSYDVKMKEKGDIPEGYSVSREKKERFSLILESASTNQTSMYLCASSEWTDNQPQHFGDGTRLSIL.

The rearrangement joins TRBV5-1 to TRBJ1-1; the match to TRBD1 covers 7 bases. The CDR3 is made up of 17 amino acids. Germline values: CDR1 SGHRS, CDR2 YFSETQ. The junction had 13 bases not matched to a gene; V was cut back by 0 bases and J by 5 bases. CDR3 coding DNA: TGCGCCAGCAGCTTGGGACGGTCGTCAGGGGGAGAGACTGAAGCTTTCTTT. Amino acids: CASSLGRSSGGETEAFF.

The chain is built from TRBV7-2 and TRBJ2-7, with TRBD2 matching 7 bases. The CDR3 length is 12 residues. The germline V gene has CDR1 SGHTA and CDR2 FQGNSA. Trimming removed 5 bases from V and 3 bases from J; junction bases left unmatched: 1. CDR3 amino acids: CASSRDYYEQYF. The CDR3 region has the DNA TGTGCCAGCAGCAGGGACTACTACGAGCAGTACTTC.

The chain recombines TRBV6-2 or TRBV6-3 with TRBJ2-2; TRBD1 matches 9 bases. The CDR3 runs to 17 residues. In germline, CDR1 is MNHEY, CDR2 SVGEGT. Germline trimming cut 6 bases from V and 4 bases from J; bases unmatched to any gene: 12. In DNA form, the CDR3 reads TGTGCCAGCAGAAGACCCGGGACAGGGTTCAGCACCGGGGAGCTGTTTTTT. Residues: CASRRPGTGFSTGELFF.

The chain uses TRBV19 and TRBJ2-1, with 9 bases matching TRBD1. The CDR3 covers 13 residues. The germline CDR1 and CDR2 sequences are LNHDA and SQIVND (reference sequence). After removal of 7 bases from V and 7 bases from J, the junction contained 5 bases not matched to a gene. CDR3 nucleotide sequence: TGTGCCAGTAAACAGGGGGCGCGAAATGAGCAGTTCTTC. The encoded protein is CASKQGARNEQFF.

The chain couples TRBV10-3 to TRBJ2-7; the match to TRBD1 covers 7 bases. J lost 10 bases, V lost 6 bases, and 12 bases had no gene match. CDR1 ENHRY and CDR2 SYGVKD come from the germline V gene. The CDR3 totals 13 residues. The CDR3 bases are TGTGCCATCAGCCAATTAGGGACAGATAATCAGTACTTC. This translates into CAISQLGTDNQYF.

This clonotype turned up a few times. V gene TRBV5-1 combines with J gene TRBJ2-3, with 7 bases identical to TRBD1. The V segment lost 5 bases and the J segment 2 bases; nucleotides outside the gene matches: 5. Germline V lookup: CDR1 SGHRS, CDR2 YFSETQ. The CDR3 extends over 14 amino acids. CDR3: CASSRDRPTDTQYF. The CDR3 DNA is TGCGCCAGCAGTCGGGACAGACCCACAGATACGCAGTATTTT.

CDR3: CASATGFGNQPQHF. The DNA of the CDR3 is TGTGCCAGCGCGACAGGGTTTGGCAATCAGCCCCAGCATTTT. The chain is built from TRBV19 and TRBJ1-5, with TRBD1 matching 7 bases. Germline V gives CDR1 LNHDA, CDR2 SQIVND (reference sequence). The CDR3 is made up of 14 amino acids. V lost 9 bases and J lost 2; bases outside the gene matches: 7. Based on the CDR3 plus reference TRBV19 and TRBJ1-5, the full variable domain is DGGITQSPKYLFRKEGQNVTLSCEQNLNHDAMYWYRQDPGQGLRLIYYSQIVNDFQKGDIAEGYSVSREKKESFPLTVTSAQKNPTAFYLCASATGFGNQPQHFGDGTRLSIL.

This clonotype was observed many times. The CDR3: CASSEYWTGSNQPQHF. The CDR3 DNA reads TGTGCCAGCAGTGAATATTGGACGGGGAGCAATCAGCCCCAGCATTTT. The chain employs TRBV6-1 and TRBJ1-5, with no clear D. The germline CDR1 and CDR2 sequences are MNHNS and SASEGT. CDR3 length: 16 amino acids. V was shortened by 2 bases and J by 1 base, with 12 bases between the two germline ends.

This clonotype was counted between two and nine times. The gene calls are TRBV12-3 or TRBV12-4 and TRBJ1-5; D gene unclear. V lost 8 bases and J 2 bases, leaving 13 bases between the germline ends. The CDR3 extends over 14 amino acids. CDR3 nucleotide sequence: TGTGCCAGCGCCGGGGTTGGGGGCAATCAGCCCCAGCATTTT. This codes for CASAGVGGNQPQHF.

The rearrangement joins TRBV3-1 to TRBJ1-5; D gene ambiguous. V was cut by 1 base and J by 9 bases, with 7 bases left in between. The CDR3 contains 12 residues. CDR1 and CDR2 (germline): LGHDT, YNNKEL (reference sequence). This CDR3 reads CASSQGSGPQHF. CDR3 DNA: TGTGCCAGCAGCCAAGGCTCGGGGCCCCAGCATTTT.

The sample holds a few counts of this clonotype. The gene calls are TRBV7-9 and TRBJ2-3, with a tentative D call TRBD2 (6 bases). The CDR3 is 17 residues long. Germline CDR1 SEHNR, CDR2 FQNEAQ (reference sequence). Trimming took 2 bases from V and 3 from J, leaving 18 bases between them. The chain's CDR3 is CASSLPIDGRLTDTQYF. CDR3 bases: TGTGCCAGCAGCTTACCCATCGACGGGAGATTGACAGATACGCAGTATTTT.

This clonotype has a handful of counts. The J gene is TRBJ1-1, the V gene TRBV7-8, with D possibly being TRBD1 (6 bases). The V and J ends lost 5 bases and 10 bases respectively, with 14 bases between them. There are 12 residues in the CDR3. Germline loops: CDR1 SGHVS, CDR2 FQNEAQ. The CDR3 DNA sequence: TGTGCCAGCAGCCCCAGGGGCGAGTTAGCTTTCTTT. Translated, it gives CASSPRGELAFF.

The table lists this clonotype with many counts. This chain connects TRBV7-6 to TRBJ2-5; the match to TRBD2 covers 11 bases. The CDR3 runs 17 residues. J lost 5 bases, V lost 5 bases, and 13 bases had no gene match. Germline-derived CDR1 and CDR2 are SGHVS and FNYEAQ. CDR3 protein: CASSARTSGWGVETQYF. CDR3 coding DNA: TGTGCCAGCAGCGCCCGGACTAGCGGGTGGGGAGTGGAGACCCAGTACTTC.

This sequence joins TRBV7-2 and TRBJ2-3; 7 positions match TRBD2. The CDR3 is 17 amino acids. CDR1 and CDR2 from the germline V gene are SGHTA and FQGNSA. V lost 4 bases, J lost 1 base, and 11 bases stayed unmatched. DNA of the CDR3: TGTGCCAGCAGCTACGGCAGCGGGAACCGGCGCACAGATACGCAGTATTTT. It translates to CASSYGSGNRRTDTQYF.

This clonotype was observed a handful of times. The rearrangement links TRBV18 to TRBJ2-1; D perhaps matches TRBD2 (5 bases). Looked up from germline, CDR1 is KGHSH and CDR2 is LQKENI. Trimming pared 4 bases from V and 0 bases from J, leaving 10 bases between. The CDR3 loop spans 15 amino acids. CDR3 DNA: TGTGCCAGCTCACGGGAGCGGAGCTCCTACAATGAGCAGTTCTTC. Its protein is CASSRERSSYNEQFF.

This chain connects TRBV19 to TRBJ2-1; TRBD1 aligns across 12 bases. V lost 0 bases to trimming and J lost 8 bases; unmatched junction nucleotides: 5. The CDR3 is made up of 16 amino acids. CDR1 is LNHDA and CDR2 is SQIVND in the germline V gene (reference sequence). As DNA, the CDR3 is TGTGCCAGTAGTATAGATTCCGGGACAGGGGGCCATGAGCAGTTCTTC. This translates into CASSIDSGTGGHEQFF.

The table lists this clonotype with a count of one. The chain employs TRBV19 and TRBJ1-2; D unclear. The CDR3 contains 14 residues. Trimming left V 1 base short and J 2 bases short, with 8 bases between. In germline, CDR1 is LNHDA, CDR2 SQIVND (reference sequence). The CDR3 DNA follows: TGTGCCAGTAGTATAGTGGGAGTCAACTATGGCTACACCTTC. Translated, it gives CASSIVGVNYGYTF.

The gene calls are TRBV12-3 or TRBV12-4 and TRBJ1-1; D is undetermined. CDR3 length: 14 residues. V was trimmed by 6 bases and J by 1 base, leaving 12 bases between them. The CDR3 nucleotides are TGTGCCAGCAGCTTGAGAAGTGCGAACACTGAAGCTTTCTTT. This encodes CASSLRSANTEAFF.

This chain links TRBV7-9 with TRBJ2-3; 8 bases line up with TRBD2. This CDR3 comprises 15 residues. Germline V gene data show CDR1 as SEHNR and CDR2 as FQNEAQ (reference sequence). V lost 5 bases and J lost 2; bases outside the gene matches: 6. DNA for the CDR3: TGTGCCAGCAGCCGAGCTAGCGGGTACACAGATACGCAGTATTTT. This sequence encodes CASSRASGYTDTQYF.

The chain has TRBV7-2 and TRBJ1-1, with unresolved D. This CDR3 comprises 14 residues. V shed 4 bases and J shed 6 bases, with 15 bases lying between them. Germline values: CDR1 SGHTA, CDR2 FQGNSA. The CDR3 nucleotides are TGTGCCAGCAGCTCCCGCGGAAGCATTCCTGAAGCTTTCTTT. Translation: CASSSRGSIPEAFF.

As regards this clonotype: This clone may be a read error of a much larger clone one base away. The chain carries TRBV6-6 and TRBJ1-4; TRBD1 is a possible D gene (5 bases). This CDR3 is built from 15 residues. Germline CDR1 reads MNHNY; CDR2 reads SVGAGI (reference sequence). The germline V and J ends were trimmed by 5 bases and 1 base, with 11 bases remaining between them. CDR3 sequence reads: CASSARGITNEKLFF. CDR3 bases: TGTGCCAGCAGTGCTCGGGGGATAACTAATGAAAAACTGTTTTTT.

This chain uses TRBV20-1 with TRBJ2-3; 13 bases are shared with TRBD2. CDR1 is DFQATT, CDR2 SNEGSKA, per germline (reference sequence). V was clipped by 2 bases and J by 2 bases; unmatched bases: 10. This CDR3 comprises 18 residues. The CDR3 spells CSARNRRTSGGYTDTQYF. In DNA, the CDR3 is TGCAGTGCTAGAAACCGACGGACTAGCGGGGGATACACAGATACGCAGTATTTT.

V is TRBV30 and J is TRBJ1-3; the D is unclear. V was shortened by 0 bases and J by 8 bases, with 11 bases between the two germline ends. The CDR3 spans 13 residues. Germline CDR1 and CDR2: GTSNPN and SVGIG (reference sequence). The CDR3: CAWSVNSQDTIYF. CDR3 bases: TGTGCCTGGAGTGTAAACAGCCAGGACACCATATATTTT. The full variable domain, completed using reference TRBV30 and TRBJ1-3, is SQTIHQWPATLVQPVGSPLSLECTVEGTSNPNLYWYRQAAGRGLQLLFYSVGIGQISSEVPQNLSASRPQDRQFILSSKKLLLSDSGFYLCAWSVNSQDTIYFGEGSWLTVV.